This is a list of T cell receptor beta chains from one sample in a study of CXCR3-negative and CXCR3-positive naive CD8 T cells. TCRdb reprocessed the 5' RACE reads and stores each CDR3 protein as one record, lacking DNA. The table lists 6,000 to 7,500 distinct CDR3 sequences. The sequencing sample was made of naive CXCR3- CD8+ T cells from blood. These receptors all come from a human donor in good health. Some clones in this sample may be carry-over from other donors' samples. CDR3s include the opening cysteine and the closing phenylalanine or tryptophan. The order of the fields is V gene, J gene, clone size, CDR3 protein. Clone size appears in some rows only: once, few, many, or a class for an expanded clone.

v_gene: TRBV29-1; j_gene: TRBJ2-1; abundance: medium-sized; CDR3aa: CSVHWGGYEQFF
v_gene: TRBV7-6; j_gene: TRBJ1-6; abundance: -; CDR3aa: CASSLQQGNSPLHF
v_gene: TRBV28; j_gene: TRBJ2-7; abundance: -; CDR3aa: CASSPMGSVSYEQYF
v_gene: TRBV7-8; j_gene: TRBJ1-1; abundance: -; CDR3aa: CAGRTEPNTEAFF
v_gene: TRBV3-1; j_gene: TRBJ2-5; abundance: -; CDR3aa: CASSHVGGEETQYF
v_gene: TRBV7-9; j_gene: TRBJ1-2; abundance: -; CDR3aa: CASSLASSGYTF
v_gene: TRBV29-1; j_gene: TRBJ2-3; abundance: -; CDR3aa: CSVVGTDTQYF
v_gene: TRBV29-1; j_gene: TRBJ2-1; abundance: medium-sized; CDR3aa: CSGVAAPYNEQFF
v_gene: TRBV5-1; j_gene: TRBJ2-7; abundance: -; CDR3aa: CASKEGDSSSYEQYF
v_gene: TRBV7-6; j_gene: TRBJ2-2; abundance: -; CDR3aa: CASSLVAVTGELFF
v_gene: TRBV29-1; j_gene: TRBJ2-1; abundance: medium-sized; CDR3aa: CSVESRGYSYNEQFF
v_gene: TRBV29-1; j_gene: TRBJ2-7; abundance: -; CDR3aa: CSVTGTAYEQYF
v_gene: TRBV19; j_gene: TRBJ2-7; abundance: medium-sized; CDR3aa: CASSTRTGGLEQYF
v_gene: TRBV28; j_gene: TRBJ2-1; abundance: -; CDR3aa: CASSKSGSGYNEQFF
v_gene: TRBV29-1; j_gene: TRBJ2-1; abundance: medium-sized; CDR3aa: CSVGDLEGSYNEQFF
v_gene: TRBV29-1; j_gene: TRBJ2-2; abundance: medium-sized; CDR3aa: CSATGLAGGGAGELFF
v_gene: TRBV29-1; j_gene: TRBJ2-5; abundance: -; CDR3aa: CSVEDTGTQYF
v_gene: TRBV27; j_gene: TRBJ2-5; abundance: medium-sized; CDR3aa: CASSLSPTVETQYF
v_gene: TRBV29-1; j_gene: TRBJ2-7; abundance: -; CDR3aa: CSVEDQGSEQYF
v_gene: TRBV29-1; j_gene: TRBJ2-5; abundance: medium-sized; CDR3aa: CSGEDGYQETQYF
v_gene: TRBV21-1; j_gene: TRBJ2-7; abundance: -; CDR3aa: CASSQEEQGALLFYEQYF
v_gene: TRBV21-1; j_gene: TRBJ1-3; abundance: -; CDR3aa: CASSPTRPGNTIYF
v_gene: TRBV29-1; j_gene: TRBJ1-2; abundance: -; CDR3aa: CSVEDSPGDYGYTF
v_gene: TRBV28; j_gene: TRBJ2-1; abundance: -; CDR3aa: CASRDRGNNEQFF
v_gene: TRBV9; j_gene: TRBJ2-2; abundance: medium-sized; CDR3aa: CASSVAVSSGANTGELFF
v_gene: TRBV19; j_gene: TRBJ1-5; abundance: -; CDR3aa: CASSRPPWEAVSNQPQHF
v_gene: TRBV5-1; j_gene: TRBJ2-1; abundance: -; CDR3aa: CASSLVPSGPYNEQFF
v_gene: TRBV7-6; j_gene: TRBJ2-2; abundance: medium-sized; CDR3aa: CASSDRGPNTGELFF
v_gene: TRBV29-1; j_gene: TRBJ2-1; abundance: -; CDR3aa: CSVVGKRGEYNEQFF
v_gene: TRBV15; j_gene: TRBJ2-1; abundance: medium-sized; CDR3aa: CATGNDRTTYNEQFF
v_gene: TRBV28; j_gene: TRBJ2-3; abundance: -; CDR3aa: CASSLTSWDFTDTQYF
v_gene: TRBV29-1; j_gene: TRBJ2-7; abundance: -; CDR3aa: CSAADTPAEQYF
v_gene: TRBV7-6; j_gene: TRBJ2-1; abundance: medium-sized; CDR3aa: CASSSPPGTGAYNEQFF
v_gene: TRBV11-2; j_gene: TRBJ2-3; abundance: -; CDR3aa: CASSFYSGTDTQYF
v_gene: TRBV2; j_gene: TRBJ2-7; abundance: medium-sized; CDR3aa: CASSGDQGKGLAETYEQYF
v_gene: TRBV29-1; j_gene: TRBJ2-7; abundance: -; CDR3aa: CSVEDADPSYEQYF
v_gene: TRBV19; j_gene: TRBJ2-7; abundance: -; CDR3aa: CASSIFDSLGSYEQYF
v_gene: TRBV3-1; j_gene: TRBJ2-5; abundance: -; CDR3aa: CASSQDRRSTETQYF
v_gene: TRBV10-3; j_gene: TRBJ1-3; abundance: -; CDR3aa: CAISPLAGQGDGNTIYF
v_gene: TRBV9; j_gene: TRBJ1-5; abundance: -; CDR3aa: CASSADSSNQPQHF
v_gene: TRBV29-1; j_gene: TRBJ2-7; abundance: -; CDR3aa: CSAGTGSEQYF
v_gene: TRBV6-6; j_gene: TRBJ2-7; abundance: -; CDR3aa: CASRQGTYEQYF
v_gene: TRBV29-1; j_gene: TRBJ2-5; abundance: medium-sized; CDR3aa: CSVAGTGVQETQYF
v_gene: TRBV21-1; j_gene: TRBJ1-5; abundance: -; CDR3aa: CASSKAPWTGHQPQHF
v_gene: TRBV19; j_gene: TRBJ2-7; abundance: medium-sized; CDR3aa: CASSIVGGNEQYF
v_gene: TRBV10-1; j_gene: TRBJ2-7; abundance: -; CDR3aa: CASSGSPTGPYEQYF
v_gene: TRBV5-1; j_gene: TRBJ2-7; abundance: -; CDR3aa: CASSLAGQGPRYEQYF
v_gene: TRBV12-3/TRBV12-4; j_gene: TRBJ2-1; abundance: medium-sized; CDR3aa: CASSPGLAGNEQFF